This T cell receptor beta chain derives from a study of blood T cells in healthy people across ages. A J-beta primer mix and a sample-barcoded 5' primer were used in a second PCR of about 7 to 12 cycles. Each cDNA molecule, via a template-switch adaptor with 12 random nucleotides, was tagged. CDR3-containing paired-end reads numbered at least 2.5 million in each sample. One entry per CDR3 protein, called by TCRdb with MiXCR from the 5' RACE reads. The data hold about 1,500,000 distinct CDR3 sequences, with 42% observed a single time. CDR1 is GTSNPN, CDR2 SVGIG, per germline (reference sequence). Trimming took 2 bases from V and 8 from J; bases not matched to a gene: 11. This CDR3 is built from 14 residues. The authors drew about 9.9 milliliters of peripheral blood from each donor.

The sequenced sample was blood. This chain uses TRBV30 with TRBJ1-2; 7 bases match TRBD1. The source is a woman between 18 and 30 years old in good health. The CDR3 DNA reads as TGTGCCTGGAGTTACAAACAGGGGTTTATGGGCTACACCTTC. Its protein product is CAWSYKQGFMGYTF.